The clone carrying this T cell receptor beta chain was counted a single time. Its antigen is currently unknown. Combining a sample-barcoded 5' primer with a J-beta primer mix, a second PCR ran for 7 to 11 cycles. Researchers report that a template-switch adaptor with 12 random nucleotides tagged each cDNA molecule. MiXCR was run by TCRdb on the 5' RACE reads, yielding one entry per CDR3 protein. Seen here are about 780,000 distinct CDR3 sequences, approximately 67% observed once, and the top ten hold about 30%. Each sample yielded at least 6 micrograms of PBMC total RNA. The data are from a study of blood T cells in healthy people across ages. Study conclusions and caveats: Both higher diversity and more naive CD4+ cells marked long-lived donors when set against aged donors.

What was sequenced was blood. This clonotype originated in a young man in good health.

Here the CDR3 DNA reads TGTGCCAGCAGCGAGACAGTATACAATGAGCAGTTCTTC. Its protein product is CASSETVYNEQFF. V usage is TRBV9 and J usage is TRBJ2-1, with D possibly being TRBD1 (5 bases). Trimming removed 3 bases from V and 4 bases from J, with 8 bases in between. This CDR3 comprises 13 residues. The V gene's germline CDR1 is SGDLS and CDR2 YYNGEE.